Detailed here is one TCR beta chain. The specificity of this receptor is unknown. Base quality data are lacking; no much larger clone is found one base away. A second Seattle source provided samples from volunteer blood donors who had recovered from COVID-19. Whole blood was collected in K2EDTA tubes by collaborating institutions according to the institutions' own protocols. For TCRbeta analysis, collaborators shipped samples in one of three forms: frozen whole blood, isolated PBMCs, or DNA extracted from either of those sample types. TCRbeta CDR3 regions were amplified from genomic DNA using the immunoSEQ Assay, a bias-controlled multiplex PCR. Per the source publication's procedure: Within the assay, amplification of reference gene primers was used to estimate how many nucleated cells each sample contained. To quantify the absolute abundance of each unique TCRbeta CDR3 rearrangement, sequence reads were collapsed and filtered. Productive Simpson clonality was computed per sample as the square root of Simpson's diversity index over productive rearrangements. TCRdb re-hosts the immuneACCESS table, in-frame sequences only. Its copies lack some clones; in the studies checked, an unresolved V gene accounts for under half of them, and the cause for the rest is not known. Clone size and the V and J calls come from that table; the DNA yielded D and trimming. This sample holds 55,000 to 75,000 clones; 75% to 90% were observed only once. The biggest ten clones account for about 20% of the sample.

The sample is drawn from a study of blood T cell repertoires in COVID-19 (dated by TCRdb to 2018 to 2020). With respect to the entire study: Samples covering the acute and convalescent phases of COVID-19 were provided by collaborators in the United States, Italy and Spain. The dataset comprised deeply sampled blood TCRbeta repertoires from subjects exposed to, actively infected with, or recovered from COVID-19. HLA class I and class II types, where available, came from metadata supplied by the sample provider rather than from assay-based typing. The samples were drawn from the first 160 participants of the ongoing ImmuneRACE study and from 950 to 1,500 subjects provided by 6 global collaborators. The prospective study material was composed of cDNA or gDNA derived from T cells, B-cell-depleted T cells, or PBMCs. The repertoires were made available in a free public database intended to serve as a resource for research on the immune response to SARS-CoV-2. Nearly every sample came with metadata listing a de-identified subject ID, COVID-19 status, age in years and sex.

Findings and caveats that apply to the study as a whole: Clinical and demographic metadata were provided uncurated, with the amount varying by source and participant.

The TCR comes from a man between 70 and 80 years old who had recovered from COVID-19. Input material: peripheral blood.

CDR3 reads: CASSPQRVEDTEAFF. The DNA sequence is TGTGCCAGCAGCCCACAAAGGGTGGAGGACACTGAAGCTTTCTTT. This receptor chain uses TRBV9 and TRBJ1-1; the D gene cannot be named for sure. The germline V gene provides CDR1 SGDLS and CDR2 YYNGEE. Between the V and J ends, shortened by 4 bases and 3 bases respectively, the junction contains 16 bases. Including the terminal cysteine and phenylalanine, the CDR3 comprises 15 residues. The read is trimmed to its CDR3 DNA, 45 bases read in frame from base 1. The reference TRBV9 and TRBJ1-1 proteins fill in what lies around the CDR3, so the full variable domain reads DSGVTQTPKHLITATGQRVTLRCSPRSGDLSVYWYQQSLDQGLQFLIQYYNGEERAKGNILERFSAQQFPDLHSELNLSSLELGDSALYFCASSPQRVEDTEAFFGQGTRLTVV.